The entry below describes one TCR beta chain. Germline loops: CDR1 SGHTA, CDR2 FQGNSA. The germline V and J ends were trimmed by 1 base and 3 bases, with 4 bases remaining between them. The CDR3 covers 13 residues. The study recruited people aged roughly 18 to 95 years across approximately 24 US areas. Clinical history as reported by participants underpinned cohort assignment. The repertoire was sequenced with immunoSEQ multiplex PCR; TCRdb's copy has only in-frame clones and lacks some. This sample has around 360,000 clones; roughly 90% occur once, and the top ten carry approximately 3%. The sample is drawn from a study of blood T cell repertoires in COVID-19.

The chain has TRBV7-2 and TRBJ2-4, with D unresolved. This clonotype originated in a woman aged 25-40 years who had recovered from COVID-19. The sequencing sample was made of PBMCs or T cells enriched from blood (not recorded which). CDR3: CASSLELKNIQYF. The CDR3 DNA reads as TGTGCCAGCAGCTTAGAACTCAAAAACATTCAGTACTTC.